Sequencing of this T cell receptor (beta chain) was carried out in a study of vaccination and CD4 T cells after COVID-19. Background on the study: Culture controls were given either a CEFX pool, an HIV-1 Nef pool, or no peptide.

Regarding treatment: approximately 9-day PBMC culture with coronavirus spike peptide pools or control peptides (ViraFEST assay). Sequenced with the Oncomine TCR Beta short-read assay was DNA taken from cultured CD4+ T cells. TCRdb fed the PCR reads into MiXCR, producing one record per CDR3 protein. The table has about 27,000 distinct CDR3 sequences, 62% seen once. The CDR3 is made up of 19 amino acids. CDR1 and CDR2 from the germline V gene are MGHRA and YSYEKL. V lost 0 bases to trimming and J lost 5 bases; unmatched junction nucleotides: 14. This clonotype was counted between two and nine times. Its antigen remains unidentified. General observations from the study: Early timepoints after natural infection were not analyzed in these convalescent patients.

The sequence derives from a human donor who received a COVID-19 vaccine. Sequencing used CD4+ T cells from blood, cultured in vitro, obtained after SARS-CoV-2 vaccination. V is TRBV4-1 and J is TRBJ2-2; 8 bases map to TRBD1. The CDR3, as DNA: TGCGCCAGCAGCCAAGAAATTCACGCGTCAGGGGGCACAACCGGGGAGCTGTTTTTT. Protein: CASSQEIHASGGTTGELFF.